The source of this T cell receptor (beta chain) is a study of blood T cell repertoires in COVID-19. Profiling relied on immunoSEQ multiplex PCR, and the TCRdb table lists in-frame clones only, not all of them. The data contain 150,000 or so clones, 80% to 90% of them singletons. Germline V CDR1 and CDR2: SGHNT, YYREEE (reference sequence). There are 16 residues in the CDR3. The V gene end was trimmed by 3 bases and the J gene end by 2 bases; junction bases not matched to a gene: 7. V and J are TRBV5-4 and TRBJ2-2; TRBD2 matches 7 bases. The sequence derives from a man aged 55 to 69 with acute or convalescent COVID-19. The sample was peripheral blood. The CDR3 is CASSSRDYANTGELFF. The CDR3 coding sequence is TGTGCCAGCAGCTCCAGGGACTACGCTAACACCGGGGAGCTGTTTTTT.